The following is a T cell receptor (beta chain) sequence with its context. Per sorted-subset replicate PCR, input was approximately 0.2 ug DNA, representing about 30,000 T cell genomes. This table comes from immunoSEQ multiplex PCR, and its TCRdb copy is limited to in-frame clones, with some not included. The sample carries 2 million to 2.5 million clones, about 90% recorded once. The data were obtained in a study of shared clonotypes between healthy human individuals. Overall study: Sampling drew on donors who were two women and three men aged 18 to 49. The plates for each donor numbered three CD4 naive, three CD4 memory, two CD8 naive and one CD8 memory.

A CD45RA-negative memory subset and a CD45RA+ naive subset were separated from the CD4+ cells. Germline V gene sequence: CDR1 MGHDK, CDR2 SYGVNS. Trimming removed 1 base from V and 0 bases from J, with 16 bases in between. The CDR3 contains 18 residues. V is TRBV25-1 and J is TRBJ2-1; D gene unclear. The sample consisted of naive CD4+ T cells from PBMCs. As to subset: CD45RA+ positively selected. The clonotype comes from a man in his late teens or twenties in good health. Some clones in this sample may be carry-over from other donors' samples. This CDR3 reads CASSESFGRLSSYNEQFF. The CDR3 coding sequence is TGTGCCAGCAGTGAATCTTTTGGCAGACTTAGCTCCTACAATGAGCAGTTCTTC.